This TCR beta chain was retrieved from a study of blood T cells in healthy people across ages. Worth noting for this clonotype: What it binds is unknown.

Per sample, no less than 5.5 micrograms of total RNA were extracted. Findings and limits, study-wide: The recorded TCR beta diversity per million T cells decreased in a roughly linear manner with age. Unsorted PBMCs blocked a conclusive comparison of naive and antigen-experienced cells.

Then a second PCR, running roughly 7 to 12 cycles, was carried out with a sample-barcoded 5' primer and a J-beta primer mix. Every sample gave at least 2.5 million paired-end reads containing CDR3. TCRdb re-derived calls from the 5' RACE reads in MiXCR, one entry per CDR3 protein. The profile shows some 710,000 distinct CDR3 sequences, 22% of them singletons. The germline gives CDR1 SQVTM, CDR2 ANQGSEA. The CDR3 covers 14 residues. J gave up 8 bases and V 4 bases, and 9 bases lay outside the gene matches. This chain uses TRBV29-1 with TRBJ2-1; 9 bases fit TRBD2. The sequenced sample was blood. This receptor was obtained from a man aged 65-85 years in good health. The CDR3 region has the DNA TGCAGCGTTGTTCGGCGGGAGGGGTTACATGAGCAGTTCTTC. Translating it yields CSVVRREGLHEQFF.